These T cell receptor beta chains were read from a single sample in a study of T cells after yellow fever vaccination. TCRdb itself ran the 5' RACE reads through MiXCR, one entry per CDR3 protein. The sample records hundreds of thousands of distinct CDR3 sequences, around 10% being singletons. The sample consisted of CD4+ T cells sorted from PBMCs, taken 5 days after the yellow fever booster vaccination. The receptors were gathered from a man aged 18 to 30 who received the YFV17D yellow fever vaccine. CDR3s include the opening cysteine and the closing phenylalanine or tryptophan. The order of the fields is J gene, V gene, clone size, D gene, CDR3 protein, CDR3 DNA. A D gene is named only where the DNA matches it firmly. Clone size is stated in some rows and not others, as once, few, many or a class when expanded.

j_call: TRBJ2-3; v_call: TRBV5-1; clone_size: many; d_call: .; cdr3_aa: CASSLRRGGALVSDTQYF; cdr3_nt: TGCGCCAGCAGCCTCCGCCGTGGGGGGGCCCTGGTATCGGATACGCAGTATTTT
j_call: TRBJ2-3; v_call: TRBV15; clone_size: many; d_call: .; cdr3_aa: CATSRSRLGGGSTTDTQYF; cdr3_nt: TGTGCCACCAGCAGGTCGAGGCTTGGCGGGGGCTCCACGACAGATACGCAGTATTTT
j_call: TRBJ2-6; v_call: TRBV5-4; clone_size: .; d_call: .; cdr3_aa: CASTQANSGANVLTF; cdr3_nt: TGTGCCAGCACCCAAGCGAACTCTGGGGCCAACGTCCTGACTTTC
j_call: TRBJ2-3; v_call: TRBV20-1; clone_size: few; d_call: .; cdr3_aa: CSAPGLPDTQYF; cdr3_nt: TGCAGTGCCCCTGGACTACCAGATACGCAGTATTTT
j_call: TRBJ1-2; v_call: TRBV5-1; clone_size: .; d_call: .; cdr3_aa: CASSQDRGGGGYTF; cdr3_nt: TGCGCCAGCAGCCAGGACCGGGGAGGCGGTGGCTACACCTTC
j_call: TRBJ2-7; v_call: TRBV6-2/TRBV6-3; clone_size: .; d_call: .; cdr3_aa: CASTTDTYEQYF; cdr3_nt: TGTGCCAGCACCACGGACACCTACGAGCAGTACTTC
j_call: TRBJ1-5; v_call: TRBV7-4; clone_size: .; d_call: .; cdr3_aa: CASSLAQGCQPQHF; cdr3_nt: TGTGCCAGCAGCTTAGCGCAGGGTTGCCAGCCCCAGCATTTT
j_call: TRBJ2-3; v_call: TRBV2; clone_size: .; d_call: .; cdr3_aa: CASNRPPPFGTQYF; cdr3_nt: TGTGCCAGCAATCGGCCCCCCCCCTTTGGAACGCAGTATTTT
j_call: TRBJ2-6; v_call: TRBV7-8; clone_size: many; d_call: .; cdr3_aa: CASSQRSSGANVLTF; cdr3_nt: TGTGCCAGCAGCCAACGTAGCTCTGGGGCCAACGTCCTGACTTTC
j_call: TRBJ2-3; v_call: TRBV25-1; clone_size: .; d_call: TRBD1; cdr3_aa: CASSWTGSTDTQYF; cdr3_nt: TGTGCCAGCAGTTGGACAGGAAGCACAGATACGCAGTATTTT
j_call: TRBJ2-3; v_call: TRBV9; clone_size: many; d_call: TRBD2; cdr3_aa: CASSAAGSTDTQYF; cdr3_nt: TGTGCCAGCAGCGCAGCGGGATCTACAGATACGCAGTATTTT
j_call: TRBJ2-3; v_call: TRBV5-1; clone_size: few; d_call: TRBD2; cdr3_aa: CASSTRGGSSTDTQYF; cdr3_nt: TGCGCCAGCAGCACCCGGGGGGGATCTAGCACAGATACGCAGTATTTT
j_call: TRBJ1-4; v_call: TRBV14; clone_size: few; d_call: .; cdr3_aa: CASSQDFWNEKLFF; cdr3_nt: TGTGCCAGCAGCCAAGATTTCTGGAACGAAAAACTGTTTTTT
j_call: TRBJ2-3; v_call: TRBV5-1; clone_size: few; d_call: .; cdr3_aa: CASSGGRTTDTQYF; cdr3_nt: TGCGCCAGCTCTGGGGGTAGAACCACAGATACGCAGTATTTT
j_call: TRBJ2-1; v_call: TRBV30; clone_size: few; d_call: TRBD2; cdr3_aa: CAWSLGLAGGGAEQFF; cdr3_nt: TGTGCCTGGTCTTTGGGACTAGCGGGGGGAGGGGCTGAGCAGTTCTTC
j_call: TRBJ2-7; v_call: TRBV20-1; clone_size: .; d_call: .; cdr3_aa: CSANHVTTEHEQYF; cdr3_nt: TGCAGTGCCAACCATGTCACCACAGAACACGAGCAGTACTTC
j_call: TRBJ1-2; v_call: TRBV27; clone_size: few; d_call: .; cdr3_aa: CASSLSGSGGYTF; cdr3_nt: TGTGCCAGCAGTTTATCAGGGTCAGGGGGCTACACCTTC
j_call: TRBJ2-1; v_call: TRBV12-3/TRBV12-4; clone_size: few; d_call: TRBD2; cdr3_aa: CASTRRGGGYNEQFF; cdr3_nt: TGTGCCAGCACCCGCCGGGGGGGGGGGTACAATGAGCAGTTCTTC
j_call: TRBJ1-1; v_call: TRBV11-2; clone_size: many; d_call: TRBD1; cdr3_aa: CASSLAGTGNTEAFF; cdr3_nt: TGTGCCAGCAGCTTAGCCGGGACAGGGAACACTGAAGCTTTCTTT
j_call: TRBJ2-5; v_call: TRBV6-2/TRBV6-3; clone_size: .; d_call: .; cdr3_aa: CASSYSGSRPGTQYF; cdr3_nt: TGTGCCAGCAGTTACTCGGGCAGCCGTCCAGGAACCCAGTACTTC
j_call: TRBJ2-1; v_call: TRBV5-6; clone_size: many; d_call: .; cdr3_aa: CASSLRPGAYNEQFF; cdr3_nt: TGTGCCAGCAGCTTGCGTCCAGGAGCCTACAATGAGCAGTTCTTC
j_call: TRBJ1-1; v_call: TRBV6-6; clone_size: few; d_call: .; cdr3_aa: CASSYVAGNWWTEAFF; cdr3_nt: TGTGCCAGCAGTTACGTGGCAGGTAATTGGTGGACTGAAGCTTTCTTT
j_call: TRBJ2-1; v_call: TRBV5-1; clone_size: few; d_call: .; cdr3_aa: CASSLPSDEQFF; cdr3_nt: TGCGCCAGCAGCCTTCCTAGCGACGAGCAGTTCTTC
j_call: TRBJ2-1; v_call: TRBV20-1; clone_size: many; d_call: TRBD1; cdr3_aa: CSAPLRDRGNNEQFF; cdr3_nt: TGCAGTGCTCCACTCCGGGACAGGGGGAACAATGAGCAGTTCTTC
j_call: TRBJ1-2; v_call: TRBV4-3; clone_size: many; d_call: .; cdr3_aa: CASSQDISEGGYTF; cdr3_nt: TGCGCCAGCAGCCAAGATATCTCTGAGGGAGGCTACACCTTC
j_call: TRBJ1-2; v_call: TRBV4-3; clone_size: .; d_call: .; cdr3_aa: CASSQDRQGREGYTF; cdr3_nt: TGCGCCAGCAGCCAAGATCGTCAGGGGCGCGAAGGCTACACCTTC
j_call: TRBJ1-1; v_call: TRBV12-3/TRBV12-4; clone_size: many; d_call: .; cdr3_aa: CASTFAPTDPNTEAFF; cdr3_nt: TGTGCCAGCACCTTCGCACCGACAGACCCGAACACTGAAGCTTTCTTT
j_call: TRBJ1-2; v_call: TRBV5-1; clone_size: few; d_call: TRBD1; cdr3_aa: CASSLGTGVYGYTF; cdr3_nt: TGCGCCAGCAGCTTGGGGACAGGGGTCTATGGCTACACCTTC
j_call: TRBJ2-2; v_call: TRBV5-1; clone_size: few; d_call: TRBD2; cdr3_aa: CASKTLLGGGPDTGELFF; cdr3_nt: TGCGCCAGCAAAACCCTACTTGGCGGGGGGCCCGACACCGGGGAGCTGTTTTTT
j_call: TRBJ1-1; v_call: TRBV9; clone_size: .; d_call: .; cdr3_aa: CASSVTGQNTEAFF; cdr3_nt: TGTGCCAGCAGCGTAACAGGACAGAACACTGAAGCTTTCTTT
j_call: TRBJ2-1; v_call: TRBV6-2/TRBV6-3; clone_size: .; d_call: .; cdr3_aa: CASSSPGVFSPNEQFF; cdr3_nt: TGTGCCAGCAGCTCACCCGGGGTATTTTCCCCAAATGAGCAGTTCTTC
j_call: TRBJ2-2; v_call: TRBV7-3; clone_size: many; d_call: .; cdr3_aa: CASSLERGELFF; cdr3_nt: TGTGCCAGCAGCTTAGAAAGGGGGGAGCTGTTTTTT
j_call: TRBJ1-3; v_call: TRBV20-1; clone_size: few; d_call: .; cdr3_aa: CSALQANSGNTIYF; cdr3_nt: TGCAGTGCTTTACAGGCCAACTCTGGAAACACCATATATTTT
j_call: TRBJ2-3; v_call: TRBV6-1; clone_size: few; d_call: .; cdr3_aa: CASADRGVSTDTQYF; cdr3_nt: TGTGCTTCAGCGGATCGCGGGGTTAGCACAGATACGCAGTATTTT
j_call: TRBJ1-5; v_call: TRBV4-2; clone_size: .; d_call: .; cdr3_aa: CASSQAYREGNQPQHF; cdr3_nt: TGTGCCAGCAGCCAAGCGTACAGGGAGGGCAATCAGCCCCAGCATTTT
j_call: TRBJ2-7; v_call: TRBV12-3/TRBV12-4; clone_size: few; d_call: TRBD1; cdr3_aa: CASSPGTGRGRYEQYF; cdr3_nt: TGTGCCAGCAGCCCCGGGACAGGCCGAGGACGGTACGAGCAGTACTTC
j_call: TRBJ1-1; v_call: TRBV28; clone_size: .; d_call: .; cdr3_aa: CASSPSGGEAFF; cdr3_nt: TGTGCCAGCAGCCCCAGCGGGGGTGAAGCTTTCTTT
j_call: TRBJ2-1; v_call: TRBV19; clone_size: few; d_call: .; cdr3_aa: CASTPLRGADPSSYNEQFF; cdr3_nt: TGTGCCAGTACCCCACTTCGGGGGGCGGACCCGTCCTCCTACAATGAGCAGTTCTTC
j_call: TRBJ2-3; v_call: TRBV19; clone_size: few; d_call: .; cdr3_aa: CASSVFGARRTDTQYF; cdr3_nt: TGTGCCAGTAGTGTATTTGGGGCGAGGAGGACAGATACGCAGTATTTT
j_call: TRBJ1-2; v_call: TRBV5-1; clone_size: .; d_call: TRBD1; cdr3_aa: CASSLEQGNYGYTF; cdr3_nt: TGCGCCAGCAGCTTGGAACAGGGGAACTATGGCTACACCTTC
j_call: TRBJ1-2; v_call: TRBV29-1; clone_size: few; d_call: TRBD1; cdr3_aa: CSVVGQGFGYGYTF; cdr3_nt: TGCAGCGTGGTGGGACAGGGGTTTGGATATGGCTACACCTTC
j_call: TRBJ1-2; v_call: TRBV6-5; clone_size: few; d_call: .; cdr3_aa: CASSYRTVKYGYTF; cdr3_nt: TGTGCCAGCAGTTACCGGACCGTGAAATATGGCTACACCTTC
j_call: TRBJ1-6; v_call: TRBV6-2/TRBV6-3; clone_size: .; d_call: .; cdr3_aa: CASSSGRNSPLHF; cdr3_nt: TGTGCCAGCAGTTCAGGGCGGAATTCACCCCTCCACTTT
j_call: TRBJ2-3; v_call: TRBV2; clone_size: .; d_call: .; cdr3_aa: CASSEARTAMSDTQYF; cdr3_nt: TGTGCCAGCAGTGAAGCTCGGACAGCGATGTCAGATACGCAGTATTTT
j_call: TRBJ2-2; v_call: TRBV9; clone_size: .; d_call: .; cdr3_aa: CASSRRTGEAGELFF; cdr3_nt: TGTGCCAGCAGCCGCCGGACCGGGGAGGCCGGGGAGCTGTTTTTT
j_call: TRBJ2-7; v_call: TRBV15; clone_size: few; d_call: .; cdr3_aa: CATRVGPGSSYEQYF; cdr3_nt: TGTGCCACCAGGGTGGGTCCGGGCTCGAGCTACGAGCAGTACTTC
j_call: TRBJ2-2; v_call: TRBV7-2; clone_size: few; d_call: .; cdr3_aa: CASSYRRSNTGELFF; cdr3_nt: TGTGCCAGCAGCTATAGACGGTCGAACACCGGGGAGCTGTTTTTT
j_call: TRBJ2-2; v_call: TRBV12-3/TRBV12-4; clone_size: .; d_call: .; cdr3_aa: CASSSPGGRATGELFF; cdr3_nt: TGTGCCAGCAGTTCCCCGGGGGGCCGCGCCACCGGGGAGCTGTTTTTT
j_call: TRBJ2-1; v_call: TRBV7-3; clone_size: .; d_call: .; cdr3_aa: CASSSGLGRGHNEQFF; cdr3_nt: TGTGCCAGCAGCTCCGGGCTGGGGCGGGGGCACAATGAGCAGTTCTTC
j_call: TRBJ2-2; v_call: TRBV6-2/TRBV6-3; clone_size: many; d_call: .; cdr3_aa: CASSYRAANTGELFF; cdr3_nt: TGTGCCAGCAGTTACAGGGCAGCGAACACCGGGGAGCTGTTTTTT
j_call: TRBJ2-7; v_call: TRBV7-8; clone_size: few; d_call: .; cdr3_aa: CASSFWGRTLPYEQYF; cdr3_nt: TGTGCCAGCAGCTTCTGGGGGCGGACTTTACCCTACGAGCAGTACTTC